The T cell receptor (beta chain) described here comes from a study of CD8 T cells in ankylosing spondylitis. CDR1 is ENHRY, CDR2 SYGVKD, per germline. V was cut by 1 base and J by 4 bases, with 5 bases left in between. CDR3 size: 13 residues. This clonotype was seen at least ten times. The antigen is undetermined. Scientists made TCR beta libraries using quantitative 5'-RACE with molecular barcodes. TCRdb reprocessed the 5' RACE reads via MiXCR and lists one record per CDR3 protein. The table shows roughly 48,000 distinct CDR3 sequences, with about 7% occurring only once. Study-wide results and caveats: Disease-linked clones were reportedly significantly enriched in matched ankylosing spondylitis synovial fluid. Earlier literature documents some of the motif variants in reactive arthritis synovial fluid and blood. A motif in TCR beta, a set of about eight highly homologous variants, appeared characteristic of ankylosing spondylitis blood.

This sequence originates from a female donor with ankylosing spondylitis or in good health (not recorded which). This chain uses TRBV10-3 with TRBJ1-5; D not certain. The sample was blood, either unsorted or a sorted T cell fraction (not recorded which). The CDR3 bases are TGTGCCATCAGTGAGTTGGAGAATCAGCCCCAGCATTTT. As protein: CAISELENQPQHF.